The T cell receptor beta chain described here comes from a study of shared clonotypes between healthy human individuals (TCRdb year 2020). Looking at the study overall: Three men and two women, aged 18 to 49 years, made up the cohort. For each donor, CD4 naive and CD4 memory were each given three plates, CD8 naive was given two plates, and CD8 memory was given one plate. To estimate repertoire size and how much clonotypes are shared between individuals, the study performed deep sequencing of blood TCR repertoires from about five healthy adults. To increase sequencing depth and limit assay-specific biases, TCR repertoire library preparation and sequencing were carried out by different laboratories using diverse techniques. Between about 0.8 and 9 billion PBMCs per donor were obtained by leukapheresis.

Healthy HIV-negative adults with no recently reported acute infections or vaccinations were included as donors. Every donor was a Caucasian adult residing in Nashville, Tennessee, USA. CD4+ T cells were enriched by magnetic negative selection; naive cells were then positively selected on CD45RA, and the negative fraction formed the memory subset. Blood was collected by leukapheresis, and PBMCs were isolated by Ficoll-Histopaque density gradient centrifugation and then cryopreserved in liquid nitrogen vapor phase. Analytical flow cytometry was used to check the purity and quantity of every magnetically sorted T cell population. Each sorted fraction had its genomic DNA isolated and then quantified by UV absorbance on a Nanodrop 2000c. Using the deep immunoSEQ assay, multiplex PCR amplified TCR CDR3 regions from genomic DNA. Extracted genomic DNA from each cell subset was distributed evenly across all wells of several immunoSEQ 96-well plates, and each plate was treated as a replicate. For sorted subsets, about 200 ng genomic DNA, equal to about 30,000 T cell genomes, was loaded into each replicate PCR. Purified libraries were quantified with a Qubit 3.0 fluorometer, sized on a Bioanalyzer 2100, and re-quantified with the KAPA Library Quantification kit. Every immunoSEQ 96-well plate was sequenced on a separate single-read 150-cycle Illumina NextSeq 550 flow cell. Per the source publication's procedure: Because the immunoSEQ output included only junctional sequences and no quality scores, the filtering could not be the same as the filtering used for full-length reads. Sequences were annotated with PyIR, a Python wrapper for IgBLAST v1.9, using IMGT germline references to assign V/J genes and CDR3. Reads with weak V/J assignments (E-value above 1e-6), missing CDR3, stop codons, out-of-frame junctions, or ambiguous translated residues were removed. A V3J clonotype was defined by an identical inferred V gene, J gene, and CDR3 amino acid sequence. The percentage overlap between two repertoires was calculated by dividing the number of shared unique clonotypes by the size of the smaller repertoire. Repertoire richness was assessed with RTK rarefaction, the Chao1 estimator, and Recon v2.1 estimates of unobserved clonotypes. OLGA was used to compute generation probabilities for all TCRbeta clonotypes that the gDNA method yielded from a handful of donors. Here the immuneACCESS table is served through TCRdb, limited to in-frame sequences with V and J called. Missing clones are a known gap in these copies; in checked studies unresolved V genes cover under half, and the rest lacks a known reason. The V and J calls and clone size were taken over from that table, and D and trimming were inferred from the DNA. In all, the sample holds approximately 1,500,000 clones, and approximately 98% of those were seen once. The ten biggest clones cover about 0.4% of the sample.

About this clone itself: This clone's antigen is unknown. Base-call qualities are not available, and no considerably larger clone is one nucleotide away.

Results and caveats for the whole study, not just this receptor: Compared with non-shared clonotypes, clonotypes shared by all four sorted-subset donors had higher generation probabilities. Pairwise subsampling indicated that sequencing depth was expected to affect the degree of clonotype sharing among donors. Sampling was restricted to blood, and TCR repertoires in tissue are likely to differ from TCR repertoires in blood. Even with the large sequencing depth, rarefaction of the sorted-subset datasets indicated that sequencing was incomplete. Across a few donors, about 5.2% of naive CD4, roughly 3.3% of naive CD8, approximately 2.5% of memory CD4, and over 0.35% of memory CD8 clonotypes were shared. The small number of donors limited the genetic and exposure-history diversity represented. Naive subsets generally had larger estimated clonotype richness than memory subsets.

Including the terminal cysteine and phenylalanine, the CDR3 comprises 15 residues. The retained sequence is limited to the CDR3, 45 bases, with the frame set at the first base. CDR1 and CDR2, per the germline V gene (reference sequence), are SGHKS and YYEKEE. V loses 3 bases, J loses 1 base, and the germline ends lie 11 bases apart. Sequenced: naive CD4+ T cells sorted from blood. The sample's cell subset or site, from its label and the paper: CD45RA+ positively selected. The origin of this receptor is a man in his thirties or forties in good health. Recombination connected TRBV5-5 to TRBJ2-1, with a weak D call of TRBD2 (6 bases match). CDR3 region: CASSSGSGSYNEQFF. The DNA reads as follows: TGTGCCAGCAGCTCCGGTAGCGGTTCCTACAATGAGCAGTTCTTC. Outside the CDR3, residues come from the reference TRBV5-5 and TRBJ2-1 proteins, so the full variable domain is: DAGVTQSPTHLIKTRGQQVTLRCSPISGHKSVSWYQQVLGQGPQFIFQYYEKEERGRGNFPDRFSARQFPNYSSELNVNALLLGDSALYLCASSSGSGSYNEQFFGPGTRLTVL.